This is a list of T cell receptor beta chains from one sample in a study of cytomegalovirus exposure and HLA in healthy donors. Here immunoSEQ multiplex PCR was the method, and the copy in TCRdb shows in-frame clones only, minus some. Among nearly 95,000 clones listed, under 80% were seen once. The specimen was PBMCs. The source of these receptors is a woman between 25 and 40 years old in good health and CMV-seronegative. Each CDR3 is given with its conserved first and last residue. The D gene is left open where the match is weak. Rows give clone size only sometimes, using once, few, many, or a class for an expanded clone.

D,V,size,length,J,CDR3,DNA
NA,TRBV30,few,14,TRBJ2-7,CAWSSGGLVYEQYF,TGTGCCTGGAGTTCCGGAGGACTGGTCTACGAGCAGTACTTC
NA,TRBV5-1,NA,14,TRBJ2-3,CASSLLLGGDTQYF,TGCGCCAGCAGCTTGCTGTTGGGGGGAGATACGCAGTATTTT
NA,TRBV2,NA,15,TRBJ2-7,CASSEAGSRGDEQYF,TGTGCCAGCAGTGAAGCTGGGAGCCGGGGAGACGAGCAGTACTTC
TRBD2,TRBV27,NA,12,TRBJ2-7,CASSPGGYEQYF,TGTGCCAGCAGTCCCGGGGGGTACGAGCAGTACTTC
NA,TRBV7-9,NA,14,TRBJ1-1,CASSLGGVSTEAFF,TGTGCCAGCAGCTTAGGGGGGGTGAGCACTGAAGCTTTCTTT
NA,TRBV2,NA,11,TRBJ2-5,CASSERSGQYF,TGTGCCAGCAGTGAAAGGTCGGGCCAGTACTTC
TRBD1,TRBV2,NA,12,TRBJ1-1,CASSVQGTEAFF,TGTGCCAGCAGCGTACAGGGGACTGAAGCTTTCTTT
NA,TRBV2,few,15,TRBJ2-1,CASSDRASIVGEQFF,TGTGCCAGCAGTGATCGGGCTAGCATAGTAGGAGAGCAGTTCTTC
NA,TRBV5-1,NA,15,TRBJ1-1,CTSSLYLRRDTEAFF,TGCACCAGCAGCTTGTACTTACGGAGGGACACTGAAGCTTTCTTT
TRBD2,TRBV5-1,few,16,TRBJ2-5,CASSLIGGGLQETQYF,TGCGCCAGCAGCTTGATCGGCGGGGGGCTCCAAGAGACCCAGTACTTC
TRBD1,TRBV6-1,NA,14,TRBJ1-4,CASSEATGEVGLFF,TGTGCCAGCAGTGAAGCAACAGGGGAGGTTGGACTGTTTTTT
NA,TRBV27,NA,13,TRBJ2-7,CASSLVSSYEQYF,TGTGCCAGCAGTTTAGTGAGCTCCTACGAGCAGTACTTC
NA,TRBV5-1,few,13,TRBJ1-4,CATQVDANEKLFF,TGCGCCACCCAGGTTGACGCTAATGAAAAACTGTTTTTT
NA,TRBV27,NA,13,TRBJ1-2,CASSLRGRGGYTF,TGTGCCAGCAGTTTAAGGGGGAGGGGCGGCTACACCTTC
NA,TRBV6-6,NA,13,TRBJ2-5,CASSPQVQETQYF,TGTGCCAGCAGTCCACAGGTCCAAGAGACCCAGTACTTC
TRBD2,TRBV19,once,15,TRBJ2-7,CASSSLAGGNYEQYF,TGTGCCAGTAGTTCCTTAGCGGGGGGGAACTACGAGCAGTACTTC
TRBD2,TRBV6-5,once,15,TRBJ2-7,CASSLPSGSGYEQYF,TGTGCCAGCAGTTTGCCAAGCGGGAGTGGCTACGAGCAGTACTTC
NA,TRBV19,few,12,TRBJ2-7,CASSIRTDEQYF,TGTGCCAGTAGTATCCGGACAGATGAGCAGTACTTC
TRBD2,TRBV7-9,once,15,TRBJ2-3,CASSLPAGVKDTQYF,TGTGCCAGCAGCTTACCAGCGGGAGTCAAAGATACGCAGTATTTT
TRBD1,TRBV6-5,few,15,TRBJ2-7,CASSYSNRGSGEQYF,TGTGCCAGCAGTTACTCTAACAGGGGGAGCGGAGAGCAGTACTTC
NA,TRBV6-1,NA,14,TRBJ1-5,CASTAGDRYQPQHF,TGTGCCAGCACCGCGGGGGATCGGTATCAGCCCCAGCATTTT
TRBD1,TRBV28,NA,15,TRBJ1-1,CATRLRGPLNTEAFF,TGTGCCACCCGCCTCAGGGGGCCTCTGAACACTGAAGCTTTCTTT
NA,TRBV15,NA,12,TRBJ1-2,CATYTGVNGYTF,TGTGCCACCTATACGGGAGTGAATGGCTACACCTTC
TRBD1,TRBV7-9,NA,15,TRBJ1-1,CASRPSTGVGTEAFF,TGTGCCAGCAGGCCCTCGACAGGGGTTGGCACTGAAGCTTTCTTT
NA,TRBV19,NA,16,TRBJ2-6,CASSIPTGAGANVLTF,TGTGCCAGTAGTATACCGACAGGAGCTGGGGCCAACGTCCTGACTTTC
TRBD1,TRBV5-1,NA,15,TRBJ1-5,CASSLTGNSNQPQHF,TGCGCCAGCAGCCTGACAGGGAATAGCAATCAGCCCCAGCATTTT
TRBD2,TRBV5-1,NA,17,TRBJ2-3,CASSLMTGTSSSDTQYF,TGCGCCAGCAGCTTGATGACCGGGACTAGCAGTTCAGATACGCAGTATTTT
TRBD1,TRBV19,NA,15,TRBJ1-4,CASSTPRGTNEKLFF,TGTGCCAGTAGTACCCCCAGGGGGACTAATGAAAAACTGTTTTTT
NA,TRBV27,NA,17,TRBJ2-7,CASSPTRGARGVYEQYF,TGTGCCAGCAGTCCCACCAGGGGGGCCCGAGGGGTTTACGAGCAGTACTTC
NA,TRBV2,once,13,TRBJ1-2,CASRQGFDYGYTF,TGTGCCAGCAGACAGGGATTCGACTATGGCTACACCTTC
TRBD1,TRBV6-5,few,11,TRBJ1-1,CASSTDRVAFF,TGTGCCAGCAGTACGGACAGGGTTGCTTTCTTT
TRBD2,TRBV4-3,NA,17,TRBJ2-7,CASSHYRRAGELYEQYF,TGCGCCAGCAGCCACTACCGGAGAGCGGGAGAGCTATACGAGCAGTACTTC
NA,TRBV7-3,few,13,TRBJ1-2,CASSLERGYGYTF,TGTGCCAGCAGCTTGGAGAGAGGCTATGGCTACACCTTC
TRBD1,TRBV5-3,NA,16,TRBJ1-5,CARSLRDRNGNQPQHF,TGTGCCAGAAGCTTGCGGGACAGAAATGGCAATCAGCCCCAGCATTTT
NA,TRBV5-5,few,16,TRBJ2-6,CASSLDAGSGANVLTF,TGTGCCAGCAGCTTGGACGCGGGTTCTGGGGCCAACGTCCTGACTTTC
NA,TRBV5-6,few,16,TRBJ1-2,CASSLVGGALAGGYTF,TGTGCCAGCAGCTTGGTAGGGGGGGCCCTCGCGGGGGGCTACACCTTC
NA,TRBV5-1,NA,15,TRBJ1-2,CASSLVTPPQRGYTF,TGCGCCAGCAGCTTGGTGACCCCACCACAGCGGGGCTACACCTTC
TRBD1,TRBV2,NA,13,TRBJ1-1,CATGTGANTEAFF,TGTGCCACCGGGACAGGGGCGAACACTGAAGCTTTCTTT
TRBD2,TRBV5-6,few,16,TRBJ2-3,CASSLVSGGLTDTQYF,TGTGCCAGCAGCTTGGTTAGCGGGGGTCTCACAGATACGCAGTATTTT
NA,TRBV6-4,NA,15,TRBJ1-2,CASSDAGVPIYGYTF,TGTGCCAGCAGTGACGCGGGGGTTCCGATCTATGGCTACACCTTC
NA,TRBV5-8,NA,14,TRBJ2-2,CASSLSRRAGELFF,TGTGCCAGCAGCTTGTCCCGGAGGGCCGGGGAGCTGTTTTTT
TRBD1,TRBV29-1,NA,14,TRBJ2-7,CSVEDRGQNYEQYF,TGCAGCGTTGAAGATAGGGGACAGAACTACGAGCAGTACTTC